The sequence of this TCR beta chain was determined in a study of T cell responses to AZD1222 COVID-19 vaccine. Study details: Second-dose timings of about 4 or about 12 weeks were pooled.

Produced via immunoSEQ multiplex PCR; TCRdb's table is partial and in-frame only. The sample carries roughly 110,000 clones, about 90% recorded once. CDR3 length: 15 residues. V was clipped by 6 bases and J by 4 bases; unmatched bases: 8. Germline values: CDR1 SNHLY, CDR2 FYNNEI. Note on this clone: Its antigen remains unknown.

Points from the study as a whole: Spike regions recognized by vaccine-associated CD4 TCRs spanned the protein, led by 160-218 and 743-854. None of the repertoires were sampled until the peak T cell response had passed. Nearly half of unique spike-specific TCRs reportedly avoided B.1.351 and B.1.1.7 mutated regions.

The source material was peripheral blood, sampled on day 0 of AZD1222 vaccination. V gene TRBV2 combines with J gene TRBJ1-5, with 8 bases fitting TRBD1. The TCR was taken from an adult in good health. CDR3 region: CASRSDRGLNQPQHF. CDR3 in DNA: TGTGCCAGCAGGAGCGACAGGGGTCTTAATCAGCCCCAGCATTTT.